Listed below are T cell receptor beta chains from one sample, sequenced in a study of blood T cell repertoires in COVID-19. Some clones are missing from TCRdb's copy, which holds only in-frame ones; the method was immunoSEQ multiplex PCR. The sample consists of approximately 44,000 clones, over 70% of them appearing once. Sequencing input: peripheral blood. The receptors derive from a woman older than 75 with acute or convalescent COVID-19. CDR3s include the opening cysteine and the closing phenylalanine or tryptophan. D genes are given only for firm matches. Expanded clones are given a class, and other clones once, few, many or no size at all.

V: TRBV25-1
size: .
J: TRBJ1-1
D: .
length: 17
DNA: TGTGCCAGCAGTGAATATGGGGTGGGGAGGCGGAACACTGAAGCTTTCTTT
CDR3: CASSEYGVGRRNTEAFF

V: TRBV5-1
size: .
J: TRBJ2-5
D: TRBD1
length: 14
DNA: TGCGCCAGCATGAAGGGACAGGGGGGCGAGACCCAGTACTTC
CDR3: CASMKGQGGETQYF

V: TRBV7-2
size: .
J: TRBJ2-1
D: TRBD2
length: 16
DNA: TGTGCCAGCAGCCTAGCGGGTAGCGGGGGATACAATGAGCAGTTCTTC
CDR3: CASSLAGSGGYNEQFF

V: TRBV5-6
size: .
J: TRBJ2-5
D: .
length: 15
DNA: TGTGCCAGCAGCTTGGGACAATTAAGCGGAGAGACCCAGTACTTC
CDR3: CASSLGQLSGETQYF

V: TRBV18
size: .
J: TRBJ1-1
D: .
length: 14
DNA: TGTGCCAGCTCACCACAGAGCGAAAGGACTGAAGCTTTCTTT
CDR3: CASSPQSERTEAFF

V: TRBV20-1
size: .
J: TRBJ2-7
D: TRBD2
length: 11
DNA: TGCAGTGCTCGCGGGGGACTCGACGAATACTTC
CDR3: CSARGGLDEYF

V: TRBV25-1
size: .
J: TRBJ1-5
D: .
length: 14
DNA: TGTGCCAGCAGTGAATGGGCCGGGAGTCAGCCCCAGCATTTT
CDR3: CASSEWAGSQPQHF

V: TRBV18
size: .
J: TRBJ1-1
D: .
length: 13
DNA: TGTGCCAGCTCCCCATGGGGGAGGGCTGAAGCTTTCTTT
CDR3: CASSPWGRAEAFF

V: TRBV7-2
size: .
J: TRBJ2-7
D: TRBD2
length: 15
DNA: TGTGCCAGCAGCTTAGCCCTAGCGGAGCTCTACGAGCAGTACTTC
CDR3: CASSLALAELYEQYF

V: TRBV6-6
size: .
J: TRBJ2-7
D: TRBD1
length: 15
DNA: TGTGCCAGCAGACCCCCGGGACAGGCGATCTACGAGCAGTACTTC
CDR3: CASRPPGQAIYEQYF

V: TRBV5-1
size: .
J: TRBJ2-7
D: .
length: 14
DNA: TGCGCCAGCAGCACCCAACTTCCCGGGTACGAGCAGTACTTC
CDR3: CASSTQLPGYEQYF

V: TRBV6-4
size: .
J: TRBJ2-3
D: .
length: 13
DNA: TGTGCCAGCAGGCCGGGACTCCAAGGGGCGCAGTATTTT
CDR3: CASRPGLQGAQYF

V: TRBV3-1/TRBV3-2
size: .
J: TRBJ2-7
D: .
length: 14
DNA: TGTGCCAGCAGCCAAAGGCGGGCCCCCTACGAGCAGTACTTC
CDR3: CASSQRRAPYEQYF

V: TRBV30
size: many
J: TRBJ1-3
D: .
length: 14
DNA: TGTGCCTGGATGACGGGGAACTCTGGAAACACCATATATTTT
CDR3: CAWMTGNSGNTIYF

V: TRBV6-2/TRBV6-3
size: few
J: TRBJ2-7
D: .
length: 13
DNA: TGTGCCAGCAGTGAGGTAGCGCCCTACGAGCAGTACTTC
CDR3: CASSEVAPYEQYF

V: TRBV5-6
size: .
J: TRBJ2-7
D: .
length: 15
DNA: TGTGCCAGCAGCGGCGGGGTACGGATATCCTACGAGCAGTACTTC
CDR3: CASSGGVRISYEQYF

V: TRBV2
size: .
J: TRBJ2-7
D: .
length: 11
DNA: TGTGCCAGCGACAGGACCTACGAGCAGTACTTC
CDR3: CASDRTYEQYF

V: TRBV5-6
size: .
J: TRBJ1-1
D: .
length: 16
DNA: TGTGCCAGCAGCTTGGCGTACGGGAGAAGGAACACTGAAGCTTTCTTT
CDR3: CASSLAYGRRNTEAFF

V: TRBV19
size: .
J: TRBJ2-6
D: .
length: 16
DNA: TGTGCCAGTAGTATCGGTTCGGTTACTGGGGCCAACGTCCTGACTTTC
CDR3: CASSIGSVTGANVLTF

V: TRBV5-4
size: .
J: TRBJ2-7
D: TRBD1
length: 13
DNA: TGTGCCAGCAGCTGGGACAGGGCAGGCGAGCAGTACTTC
CDR3: CASSWDRAGEQYF

V: TRBV25-1
size: .
J: TRBJ2-7
D: .
length: 16
DNA: TGTGCCAGCAGTGAATCCAGGGGCCTAGGGCGAGACGAGCAGTACTTC
CDR3: CASSESRGLGRDEQYF

V: TRBV19
size: .
J: TRBJ2-3
D: TRBD2
length: 17
DNA: TGTGCCAGTAGTCCGCTCCTTAGCGGGAGCCTTCGAGATACGCAGTATTTT
CDR3: CASSPLLSGSLRDTQYF